Listed below are T cell receptor beta chains from one sample, sequenced in a study of control samples from healthy donors and cancer patients. TCRdb keeps only in-frame clones here, not all; method: immunoSEQ multiplex PCR. The table shows approximately 85,000 clones, with approximately 91% occurring only once. What was sequenced was blood. Every receptor here comes from a woman aged 60-70 years in good health. Both conserved end residues are part of each CDR3. A D gene is named only where the DNA matches it firmly. Size is omitted from some rows. Given values are once, few, many or a class for expanded clones.

TRBD1	18	TRBV7-8	TRBJ1-6	NA	TGTGCCAGCAGCTTAGGGGCAGGGGGGCGGTCCTATAATTCACCCCTCCACTTT	CASSLGAGGRSYNSPLHF
TRBD1	13	TRBV28	TRBJ1-2	NA	TGTGCCGGAACCACAGGGGGGTCCTATGGCTACACCTTC	CAGTTGGSYGYTF
NA	14	TRBV28	TRBJ1-1	NA	TGTGCCAGCAGCAGGCGGAGAGACACCACTGAAGCTTTCTTT	CASSRRRDTTEAFF
NA	15	TRBV15	TRBJ1-3	NA	TGTGCCACCAGCAGAGGGAGGGGCGGTGGAAACACCATATATTTT	CATSRGRGGGNTIYF
TRBD1	16	TRBV7-7	TRBJ1-5	NA	TGTGCTAGCAGCTTCTATCGGGACAGGACGAGTAAAGCCCAGCATTTT	CASSFYRDRTSKAQHF
NA	14	TRBV6-2/TRBV6-3	TRBJ1-1	NA	TGTGCCAGCAGTTACTCTTTCCGGGAAACTGAAGCTTTCTTT	CASSYSFRETEAFF
NA	13	TRBV12-3/TRBV12-4	TRBJ1-2	NA	TGTGCCAGCAGCCGCCGGGACTTACATGGCTACACCTTC	CASSRRDLHGYTF
NA	15	TRBV7-9	TRBJ1-6	once	TGTGCCAGCAGCTCCATCTTGGGGAGAGATTCACCCCTCCACTTT	CASSSILGRDSPLHF
NA	13	TRBV5-1	TRBJ2-7	NA	TGCGCCAGCAGCAGGGACATTCCCTACGAGCAGTACTTC	CASSRDIPYEQYF
NA	16	TRBV27	TRBJ1-5	NA	TGTGCCAGCCGACCTCTACGGGGCGATGGCAATCAGCCCCAGCATTTT	CASRPLRGDGNQPQHF
TRBD2	18	TRBV7-9	TRBJ2-1	NA	TGTGCCAGCAGCTTACGCGGCGACAGGAACAGCGGGGGCGATGAGCAGTTCTTC	CASSLRGDRNSGGDEQFF
NA	14	TRBV7-3	TRBJ2-7	NA	TGTGCCAGCAGCTTAACTAGGGTGCCTAGCGAGCAGTACTTC	CASSLTRVPSEQYF
TRBD2	15	TRBV5-1	TRBJ2-1	NA	TGCGCCAGCAGCTTGGAAAGCGGGGGCTACAATGAGCAGTTCTTC	CASSLESGGYNEQFF
NA	12	TRBV5-6	TRBJ1-2	NA	TGTGCCAGCAGCTTGGGGCCTGATGGCTACACCTTC	CASSLGPDGYTF
NA	12	TRBV7-2	TRBJ1-5	NA	TGTGCCAGCAGCTTAGGGGTACAGCCCCAGCATTTT	CASSLGVQPQHF
NA	17	TRBV2	TRBJ2-5	NA	TGTGCCAGCAGTGAAGGCCTGGGGGCGGGGGCGCAAGAGACCCAGTACTTC	CASSEGLGAGAQETQYF
NA	14	TRBV18	TRBJ2-7	NA	TGTGCCAGCTCACCATCAGGGGAAGGGCCCGAGCAGTACTTC	CASSPSGEGPEQYF
TRBD1	16	TRBV5-6	TRBJ2-7	NA	TGTGCCAGCAGCGGCACCGGGACAGCCAGCTCCTACGAGCAGTACTTC	CASSGTGTASSYEQYF
TRBD1	14	TRBV6-4	TRBJ2-2	NA	TGTGCCAGCAGTGACCCACAGGGGGACGGGGAGCTGTTTTTT	CASSDPQGDGELFF
NA	12	TRBV19	TRBJ1-2	once	TGTGCCAGTAGTATGAGTAACTATGGCTACACCTTC	CASSMSNYGYTF
NA	14	TRBV7-8	TRBJ2-3	NA	TGTGCCAGCAGCTTACAGGGGTACACAGATACGCAGTATTTT	CASSLQGYTDTQYF
NA	10	TRBV6-1	TRBJ1-2	few	TGTGCCAGCAGTGAAAAAGGCTACACCTTC	CASSEKGYTF
TRBD1	14	TRBV27	TRBJ1-1	once	TGTGCCAGCAGTGTGACAGGGGGAGGGACTGAAGCTTTCTTT	CASSVTGGGTEAFF
TRBD1	15	TRBV24-1	TRBJ1-2	NA	TGTGCCACCAGTGAACCCCGACAGGGGATCGAAGGCTACACCTTC	CATSEPRQGIEGYTF
TRBD1	15	TRBV6-5	TRBJ1-2	NA	TGTGCCAGCACCGGACGACAGGGCTGGAACTATGGCTACACCTTC	CASTGRQGWNYGYTF
NA	13	TRBV28	TRBJ1-1	NA	TGTGCCAGCAGAACCCAAGGGAACACTGAAGCTTTCTTT	CASRTQGNTEAFF